Below are 10 T cell receptor beta chains sequenced from a single sample in a study of graft-versus-host responses after intestinal transplantation (dated by TCRdb to the early 2020s). The library was built by means of the immunoSEQ multiplex PCR assay. The clones in this table, taken by TCRdb from immuneACCESS, are in-frame only. Not every clone is retained; where verified, under half of the shortfall comes from an unresolved V gene, and the cause of the rest is unknown. This sample lists around 37,000 clones; around 83% were detected once. The top ten hold roughly 3.6% of the sample. The material sequenced was PBMCs, taken 1,000 to 1,300 days after transplant. These receptor sequences come from a human patient who received an intestinal transplant, so some T cells may come from the graft donor.

The V gene is TRBV19, the J gene TRBJ2-7, with D unclear. CDR3 length: 15 residues. The germline V gene encodes CDR1 LNHDA and CDR2 SQIVND (reference sequence). V was pared by 1 base and J by 0 bases, with 10 bases between. The CDR3 protein is CASSIAGDRSYEQYF. As DNA, the CDR3 is TGTGCCAGTAGTATAGCAGGCGACCGCTCCTACGAGCAGTACTTC.

This chain connects TRBV10-2 to TRBJ2-3; TRBD2 matches 11 bases. Germline CDR1 is WSHSY and CDR2 is SAAADI. The CDR3 length is 14 residues. Trimming removed 5 bases from V and 4 bases from J; junction bases left unmatched: 2. In DNA, the CDR3 is TGCGCCAGCAGTCCTAGCGGGAGGTCAGATACGCAGTATTTT. The encoded protein is CASSPSGRSDTQYF.

The chain employs TRBV11-2 and TRBJ2-3; D possibly corresponds to TRBD1 (6 bases). Germline V lookup: CDR1 SGHAT, CDR2 FQNNGV. The CDR3 has 15 amino acids. Trimming removed 0 bases from V and 2 bases from J, with 9 bases in between. The CDR3 nucleotides read TGTGCCAGCAGCTTAGAGGGGGCGACCACAGATACGCAGTATTTT. Translation: CASSLEGATTDTQYF.

V is TRBV5-4 and J is TRBJ1-2; D is uncertain. CDR1 is SGHNT and CDR2 is YYREEE in the germline V gene (reference sequence). There are 16 residues in the CDR3. The V and J ends lost 2 bases and 7 bases respectively, with 21 bases between them. CDR3 protein: CASSFKLEAAHPGYTF. The CDR3 DNA reads TGTGCCAGCAGCTTCAAACTCGAGGCGGCCCATCCTGGCTACACCTTC.

The rearrangement joins TRBV6-1 to TRBJ1-5; 7 bases line up with TRBD1. The germline CDR1 and CDR2 sequences are MNHNS and SASEGT. The junction had 6 bases not matched to a gene; V was cut back by 8 bases and J by 5 bases. The CDR3 contains 13 residues. CDR3 region: CASGQEGDQPQHF. The CDR3 DNA follows: TGTGCCAGCGGACAGGAAGGCGATCAGCCCCAGCATTTT.

The chain is built from TRBV9 and TRBJ1-1, with unresolved D. The germline CDR1 and CDR2 sequences are SGDLS and YYNGEE. The CDR3 runs 14 residues. V was pared by 0 bases and J by 5 bases, with 11 bases between. CDR3 DNA: TGTGCCAGCAGCGTAGCCCCTTTTAGGACTGAAGCTTTCTTT. It codes for CASSVAPFRTEAFF. Drawing the rest from reference TRBV9 and TRBJ1-1, the complete variable domain is DSGVTQTPKHLITATGQRVTLRCSPRSGDLSVYWYQQSLDQGLQFLIQYYNGEERAKGNILERFSAQQFPDLHSELNLSSLELGDSALYFCASSVAPFRTEAFFGQGTRLTVV.

The chain is built from TRBV27 and TRBJ2-3, with 9 bases that match TRBD2. The CDR3 runs to 12 residues. CDR1 is MNHEY and CDR2 is SMNVEV in the germline V gene (reference sequence). The V gene end was trimmed by 4 bases and the J gene end by 8 bases; junction bases not matched to a gene: 1. The CDR3 DNA is TGTGCCAGCAGTTCAGCGGGAGGTACGCAGTATTTT. This encodes CASSSAGGTQYF.

As concerns this clone: The same CDR3 arises from other DNA sequences in this sample as well. The V and J genes are TRBV5-1 and TRBJ2-7; D is ambiguous. The CDR3 length is 11 residues. Germline loops: CDR1 SGHRS, CDR2 YFSETQ. The V gene lost 0 bases and the J gene lost 5 bases, with 3 bases spanning the gap. The CDR3 coding sequence is TGCGCCAGCAGCTTGGGGAACGAGCAGTACTTC. Protein: CASSLGNEQYF. The variable domain in full, with the rest retrieved from reference TRBV5-1 and TRBJ2-7, is KAGVTQTPRYLIKTRGQQVTLSCSPISGHRSVSWYQQTPGQGLQFLFEYFSETQRNKGNFPGRFSGRQFSNSRSEMNVSTLELGDSALYLCASSLGNEQYFGPGTRLTVT.

The rearrangement uses TRBV28 and TRBJ2-2; tentative D call: TRBD2 (6 bases). Germline V lookup: CDR1 MDHEN, CDR2 SYDVKM. The CDR3 spans 16 residues. The V and J ends lost 3 bases and 2 bases respectively, with 13 bases between them. Here the CDR3 DNA reads TGTGCCAGCAGTTTGTGGCTAGCGAGAAACACCGGGGAGCTGTTTTTT. As protein: CASSLWLARNTGELFF.

This clone has just a few counts. J is TRBJ2-2 and V is TRBV5-4, with D unresolved. This CDR3 region has 14 residues. Trimming removed 0 bases at V and 4 bases at J, with 7 bases between. Germline CDR1 reads SGHNT; CDR2 reads YYREEE (reference sequence). This chain's CDR3 is CASSLEIFTGELFF. The CDR3 DNA is TGTGCCAGCAGCTTGGAGATCTTCACCGGGGAGCTGTTTTTT.